What follows describes a single T cell receptor (beta chain). The authors' processing: By means of reference gene primer amplification, nucleated cell counts were estimated. The method was immunoSEQ multiplex PCR; TCRdb's version includes in-frame clones alone and lacks a portion of them. For V, J and clone size, that table is used; D and trimming come from the DNA. The sample contains over 90,000 clones, about four fifths of which appear only once. This record comes from a study of blood T cell repertoires in COVID-19. Study overall: Acute and convalescent COVID-19 specimens originated in the United States, Italy and Spain.

CDR1 is GTSNPN, CDR2 SVGIG, per germline (reference sequence). The ends lost 4 bases at V and 8 bases at J; junction bases unmatched: 8. The CDR3 runs to 14 residues. Patients from Seattle were sampled longitudinally, starting during active infection. V and J are TRBV30 and TRBJ1-4; 9 bases are a match to TRBD1. This TCR derives from a man older than 75 with COVID-19, enrolled during active disease. The sample was peripheral blood. CDR3 in amino acids: CAWKTGTGNEKLFF. The CDR3 DNA is TGTGCCTGGAAGACCGGGACAGGGAACGAAAAACTGTTTTTT.